This T cell receptor (beta chain) was documented in a study of blood T cell repertoires in COVID-19. At the level of the study: Researchers got acute and convalescent COVID-19 samples from the United States, Italy and Spain. Sample material is recorded as cDNA or gDNA derived from T cells, B-cell-depleted T cells, or PBMCs.

The CDR3 covers 20 residues. Per germline, CDR1 MGHRA and CDR2 YSYEKL. V lost 4 bases to trimming and J lost 3 bases; unmatched junction nucleotides: 21. Authors' processing steps: How many nucleated cells were present was estimated from reference gene primer amplification. Here immunoSEQ multiplex PCR was the method, and the copy in TCRdb shows in-frame clones only, minus some. That table gives V, J and clone size, and the DNA gave D and trimming. This sample has tens of thousands of clones, with less than 90% found just once. The sample comprised peripheral blood. The gene calls are TRBV4-1 and TRBJ1-2; 9 bases are a match to TRBD1. The clonotype was recovered from a woman at least 80 years old with active or convalescent COVID-19. This chain's CDR3 is CASSRFQSPPTGGYDYGYTF. Here the CDR3 DNA reads TGCGCCAGCAGCCGCTTCCAGTCACCCCCGACAGGGGGATACGACTATGGCTACACCTTC.